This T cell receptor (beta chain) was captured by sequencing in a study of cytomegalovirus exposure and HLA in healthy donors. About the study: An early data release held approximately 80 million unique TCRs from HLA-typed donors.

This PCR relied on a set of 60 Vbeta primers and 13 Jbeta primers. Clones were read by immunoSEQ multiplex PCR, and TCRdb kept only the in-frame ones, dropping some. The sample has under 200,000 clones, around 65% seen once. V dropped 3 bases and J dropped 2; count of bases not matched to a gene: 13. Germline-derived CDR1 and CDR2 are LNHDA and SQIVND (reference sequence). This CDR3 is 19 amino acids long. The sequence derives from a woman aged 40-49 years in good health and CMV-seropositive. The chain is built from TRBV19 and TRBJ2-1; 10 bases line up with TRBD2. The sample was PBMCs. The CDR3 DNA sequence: TGTGCCAGTAGTATCTCCTTCCCTATGAGCGGGAGGGCCTACAATGAGCAGTTCTTC. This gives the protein CASSISFPMSGRAYNEQFF.